Listed below are T cell receptor beta chains from one sample, sequenced in a study of T cell repertoires in cytomegalovirus infection. The antigens for these receptors are not known. TCRdb ran MiXCR on the reads and lists one entry per CDR3 protein. The table lists about a million distinct CDR3 sequences, about a third of them singletons. This sample comprised cultured CD8+ T cells from PBMCs, obtained from culture after CMV antigen stimulation. Every receptor here comes from a human donor in good health (CMV status not recorded). Some clones in this sample may be carry-over from other donors' samples. The CDR3 runs from the conserved cysteine through the conserved F or W. D genes are given only for firm matches. Clone size is given for some rows only: seen once, a few or many times, or a class if the clone is expanded.

v_gene	abundance	j_gene	d_gene	CDR3aa	CDR3nt
TRBV28	many	TRBJ2-5	-	CASSHGQWETQYF	TGTGCCAGCAGTCACGGGCAATGGGAGACCCAGTACTTC
TRBV27	many	TRBJ2-1	-	CASSDGGSYNEQFF	TGTGCCAGCAGTGACGGGGGCTCCTACAATGAGCAGTTCTTC
TRBV9	-	TRBJ2-1	-	CASSDNEGYNEQFF	TGTGCCAGCAGCGACAATGAAGGCTACAATGAGCAGTTCTTC
TRBV3-1	few	TRBJ1-6	TRBD1	CASSPWTGLDSPLHF	TGTGCCAGCAGCCCCTGGACAGGTTTGGATTCACCCCTCCACTTT
TRBV7-3	-	TRBJ2-1	TRBD2	CASSLRGGGSYNEQFF	TGTGCCAGCAGCTTAAGGGGGGGGGGCTCCTACAATGAGCAGTTCTTC
TRBV11-2	-	TRBJ2-2	TRBD2	CASSPRTSGARDTGELFF	TGTGCCAGCAGCCCCCGGACTAGCGGGGCCCGGGACACCGGGGAGCTGTTTTTT
TRBV7-8	many	TRBJ2-1	TRBD2	CASSLASSGGYNEQFF	TGTGCCAGCAGCTTAGCATCTAGCGGGGGGTACAATGAGCAGTTCTTC
TRBV7-9	-	TRBJ2-1	-	CASSPSPGRYNEQFF	TGTGCCAGCAGTCCATCCCCGGGACGGTACAATGAGCAGTTCTTC
TRBV4-3	-	TRBJ1-1	-	CASSQDLGTEEAFF	TGCGCCAGCAGCCAAGATCTTGGAACAGAAGAAGCTTTCTTT
TRBV12-3/TRBV12-4	-	TRBJ2-2	TRBD2	CASSLRLAGGPDGELFF	TGTGCCAGCAGTTTAAGGCTAGCGGGGGGGCCTGACGGGGAGCTGTTTTTT
TRBV9	-	TRBJ1-1	-	CASSVAPDGNPMNTEAFF	TGTGCCAGCAGCGTAGCTCCGGACGGTAACCCCATGAACACTGAAGCTTTCTTT
TRBV7-9	-	TRBJ2-7	TRBD2	CASSLQGLANYEQYF	TGTGCCAGCAGCTTACAAGGACTAGCAAACTACGAGCAGTACTTC
TRBV5-4	many	TRBJ1-1	-	CASSLDGYQMNTEAFF	TGTGCCAGCAGCTTGGACGGGTATCAGATGAACACTGAAGCTTTCTTT
TRBV7-9	-	TRBJ1-1	TRBD1	CASVKGTGATEAFF	TGTGCCAGCGTCAAGGGGACAGGAGCCACTGAAGCTTTCTTT
TRBV6-1	-	TRBJ1-1	-	CASSPPWQSTEAFF	TGTGCCAGCAGCCCCCCATGGCAGTCCACTGAAGCTTTCTTT
TRBV5-5	-	TRBJ1-2	-	CASSRDDLDYGYTF	TGTGCCAGCAGCCGTGACGATTTAGATTATGGCTACACCTTC
TRBV6-5	few	TRBJ2-1	TRBD2	CASSYFAKRGDNEQFF	TGTGCCAGCAGTTACTTCGCCAAGCGGGGGGACAATGAGCAGTTCTTC
TRBV6-1	-	TRBJ2-7	-	CASSKRDNSLEQYF	TGTGCCAGCAGTAAACGGGACAATTCCCTCGAGCAGTACTTC
TRBV29-1	-	TRBJ2-2	-	CSVDWNTGELFF	TGCAGCGTTGATTGGAACACCGGGGAGCTGTTTTTT
TRBV6-6	-	TRBJ1-1	TRBD1	CASTSSGTGNTEAFF	TGTGCCAGCACCTCATCCGGGACAGGGAACACTGAAGCTTTCTTT
TRBV7-6	many	TRBJ2-2	-	CASIPGAGAYTGELFF	TGTGCCAGCATCCCCGGGGCGGGGGCCTACACCGGGGAGCTGTTTTTT
TRBV7-9	few	TRBJ2-3	-	CASMTGYGPDTQYF	TGTGCCAGCATGACGGGGTATGGTCCAGATACGCAGTATTTT
TRBV5-6	few	TRBJ1-1	-	CASIRSLGLRGDTEAFF	TGTGCCAGCATTCGGTCTCTCGGTCTCAGGGGAGACACTGAAGCTTTCTTT
TRBV14	few	TRBJ1-2	-	CASSHWDTPNYGYTF	TGTGCCAGCAGCCACTGGGACACACCTAACTATGGCTACACCTTC
TRBV5-6	-	TRBJ1-5	TRBD1	CASSSGQGAQPQHF	TGTGCCAGCAGTTCGGGACAGGGGGCTCAGCCCCAGCATTTT
TRBV27	-	TRBJ2-3	TRBD2	CASSFSAGSTDTQYF	TGTGCCAGCAGTTTTTCAGCGGGGAGCACAGATACGCAGTATTTT
TRBV4-3	-	TRBJ1-2	-	CASSQGTSGSYGYTF	TGCGCCAGCAGCCAAGGGACTTCTGGTAGCTATGGCTACACCTTC
TRBV4-2	-	TRBJ1-2	-	CASSQDDKERYGYTF	TGTGCCAGCAGCCAAGATGACAAGGAGCGCTATGGCTACACCTTC
TRBV10-2	-	TRBJ2-7	TRBD2	CASSDPASGGYEQYF	TGCGCCAGCAGTGACCCAGCAAGCGGGGGCTACGAGCAGTACTTC
TRBV5-6	-	TRBJ2-1	-	CASRSTRSSYNEQFF	TGTGCCAGCAGGTCCACCCGCTCGTCCTACAATGAGCAGTTCTTC
TRBV24-1	-	TRBJ2-1	TRBD2	CATRGGDYNEQFF	TGTGCCACCAGGGGGGGGGACTACAATGAGCAGTTCTTC
TRBV6-2/TRBV6-3	few	TRBJ1-5	-	CASKDLDNQPQHF	TGTGCCAGCAAGGACCTGGATAATCAGCCCCAGCATTTT
TRBV7-3	-	TRBJ1-1	-	CASSSIPGQMNTEAFF	TGTGCCAGCAGCTCCATACCTGGACAGATGAACACTGAAGCTTTCTTT
TRBV6-5	-	TRBJ2-7	-	CASSYEGAINPYYEQYF	TGTGCCAGCAGTTACGAAGGAGCGATCAATCCGTACTACGAGCAGTACTTC
TRBV12-3/TRBV12-4	-	TRBJ2-2	-	CASSPLAAGELFF	TGTGCCAGCAGTCCGCTAGCTGCCGGGGAGCTGTTTTTT
TRBV27	few	TRBJ1-1	-	CASSFGNGAYEAFF	TGTGCCAGCAGTTTCGGGAATGGTGCTTACGAAGCTTTCTTT
TRBV12-3/TRBV12-4	few	TRBJ2-1	TRBD1	CASSWDRGLLYEQFF	TGTGCCAGCAGCTGGGACAGGGGGTTATTGTATGAGCAGTTCTTC
TRBV7-6	many	TRBJ2-5	-	CASSDRVTQYF	TGTGCCAGCAGCGATCGGGTGACCCAGTACTTC
TRBV6-1	few	TRBJ2-3	-	CASSPHKDGRDNTDTQYF	TGTGCCAGCAGCCCTCATAAGGACGGCCGGGACAACACAGATACGCAGTATTTT
TRBV7-9	few	TRBJ2-1	-	CASQDEQFF	TGTGCCAGCCAGGATGAGCAGTTCTTC
TRBV12-3/TRBV12-4	few	TRBJ1-1	-	CATNWGEMNTEAFF	TGTGCCACCAACTGGGGCGAGATGAACACTGAAGCTTTCTTT
TRBV28	-	TRBJ2-3	-	CASSPLVGTDTQYF	TGTGCCAGCAGTCCCCTAGTGGGCACAGATACGCAGTATTTT
TRBV5-6	few	TRBJ1-1	-	CASTVIVGTFHTEAFF	TGTGCCAGCACCGTTATCGTAGGGACATTTCACACTGAAGCTTTCTTT
TRBV7-9	few	TRBJ1-4	-	CASSLVQGTDEKLFF	TGTGCCAGCAGCTTAGTGCAGGGAACCGATGAAAAACTGTTTTTT
TRBV4-1	few	TRBJ2-1	-	CASSQEPGPSSYNEQFF	TGCGCCAGCAGCCAGGAACCGGGGCCGAGCTCCTACAATGAGCAGTTCTTC
TRBV10-3	-	TRBJ2-5	-	CAIRPPELGETQYF	TGTGCCATCAGACCCCCCGAGCTCGGTGAGACCCAGTACTTC
TRBV10-3	-	TRBJ2-7	-	CAISESQGYYYEQYF	TGTGCCATCAGTGAGTCGCAGGGATACTACTACGAGCAGTACTTC
TRBV5-6	few	TRBJ2-7	-	CASSFQPPSGYEQYF	TGTGCCAGCAGCTTCCAGCCCCCTTCGGGATACGAGCAGTACTTC
TRBV20-1	-	TRBJ2-7	-	CSARDPGRGQPYEQYF	TGCAGTGCTAGAGATCCCGGGCGGGGCCAGCCCTACGAGCAGTACTTC
TRBV9	-	TRBJ2-4	TRBD1	CASSASGTAKNIQYF	TGTGCCAGCAGCGCGTCGGGGACAGCTAAAAACATTCAGTACTTC
TRBV6-2/TRBV6-3	few	TRBJ1-1	-	CASGFGMNTEAFF	TGTGCCAGCGGGTTTGGTATGAACACTGAAGCTTTCTTT
TRBV24-1	once	TRBJ2-1	-	CATAGTTYNEQFF	TGTGCCACAGCGGGGACAACCTACAATGAGCAGTTCTTC
TRBV4-1	-	TRBJ2-7	-	CASSQDPALNYEQYF	TGCGCCAGCAGCCAAGATCCAGCTCTTAACTACGAGCAGTACTTC
TRBV28	-	TRBJ1-1	-	CASSFLAGNGWVVGTEAFF	-
TRBV12-3/TRBV12-4	-	TRBJ2-1	-	CASSRTNPTEQFF	TGTGCCAGCAGTCGAACCAATCCGACTGAGCAGTTCTTC